The 24 T cell receptor beta chains given below trace back to one sample, sequenced in a study of OX40 agonist ivuxolimab in advanced cancers. Produced via immunoSEQ multiplex PCR; TCRdb's table is partial and in-frame only. The profile shows tens of thousands of clones, over 80% of them singletons. The sample here was CD4+ or CD8+ T cells sorted from blood, taken in a trial of the OX40 agonist ivuxolimab. The receptors were gathered from an adult with an advanced solid tumor such as melanoma, head and neck, liver or kidney cancer.

The CDR3 reads CASSSSWPYEQYF. CDR3 DNA sequence: TGTGCCAGCAGTTCAAGTTGGCCCTACGAGCAGTACTTC. The rearrangement links TRBV28 to TRBJ2-5; D is unresolved. The last part of the DNA fits TRBJ2-7 better; the J call may be wrong. The CDR3 extends over 13 amino acids. Per germline, CDR1 MDHEN and CDR2 SYDVKM.

This chain uses TRBV9 with TRBJ1-2, with unresolved D. The germline gives CDR1 SGDLS, CDR2 YYNGEE. The CDR3 is 13 residues long. Trimming removed 4 bases from V and 4 bases from J, with 11 bases in between. This CDR3 is CASSNMDGYGYTF. CDR3 in DNA: TGTGCCAGCAGCAACATGGATGGCTATGGCTACACCTTC.

The chain combines TRBV5-1 with TRBJ2-7; 8 bases fit TRBD1. With V trimmed by 3 bases and J by 0 bases, 5 bases remained unmatched. The CDR3 contains 15 residues. CDR1 is SGHRS and CDR2 is YFSETQ in the germline V gene. The CDR3 coding sequence is TGCGCCAGCAGCTGGGGACAGGTGTTCTCCTACGAGCAGTACTTC. It specifies CASSWGQVFSYEQYF.

V and J are TRBV18 and TRBJ2-2; D call uncertain. This CDR3 has 14 residues. V was clipped by 0 bases and J by 1 base, with 3 bases between them. Germline CDR1 and CDR2: KGHSH and LQKENI. The CDR3 DNA is TGTGCCAGCTCACCACCCAGGAACACCGGGGAGCTGTTTTTT. Amino acid sequence: CASSPPRNTGELFF.

The chain is built from TRBV7-9 and TRBJ2-7, with TRBD2 as a possible D gene (7 bases). This CDR3 has 17 amino acids. V shed 6 bases and J shed 2 bases, with 23 bases lying between them. Germline lookup yields CDR1 SEHNR and CDR2 FQNEAQ (reference sequence). This chain's CDR3 is CASSPPGRGGPTYEQYF. The CDR3 DNA reads TGTGCCAGCAGTCCTCCAGGGAGGGGGGGGCCGACCTACGAGCAGTACTTC. Complete variable domain (other parts from reference TRBV7-9 and TRBJ2-7): DTGVSQNPRHKITKRGQNVTFRCDPISEHNRLYWYRQTLGQGPEFLTYFQNEAQLEKSRLLSDRFSAERPKGSFSTLEIQRTEQGDSAMYLCASSPPGRGGPTYEQYFGPGTRLTVT.

The rearrangement joins TRBV11-2 to TRBJ1-2; possible D gene TRBD1, 6 bases. V lost 2 bases, J lost 5 bases, and 15 bases lay in between. The CDR3 has 15 amino acids. Germline CDR1 SGHAT, CDR2 FQNNGV. CDR3 bases: TGTGCCAGCAGCTTAAGGACAGCTAGTTCATATGGCTACACCTTC. This codes for CASSLRTASSYGYTF.

V is TRBV9 and J is TRBJ1-1; unclear D gene. This CDR3 is 15 amino acids long. CDR1 and CDR2 from the germline V gene are SGDLS and YYNGEE. V dropped 0 bases and J dropped 1 base, with 10 bases sitting between them. The CDR3 DNA reads TGTGCCAGCAGCGTAGTCGTAGGGTGGAACACTGAAGCTTTCTTT. Translating it yields CASSVVVGWNTEAFF. The variable domain in full, with the rest retrieved from reference TRBV9 and TRBJ1-1, is DSGVTQTPKHLITATGQRVTLRCSPRSGDLSVYWYQQSLDQGLQFLIQYYNGEERAKGNILERFSAQQFPDLHSELNLSSLELGDSALYFCASSVVVGWNTEAFFGQGTRLTVV.

The CDR3 here is CASSLWGEKLFF. As DNA, the CDR3 is TGTGCCAGCAGTTTATGGGGCGAAAAACTGTTTTTT. This chain joins TRBV28 and TRBJ1-4; D not certain. The V end lost 0 bases, the J end lost 8 bases, and 4 bases lay between the germline ends. The CDR3 covers 12 residues. Germline assignment: CDR1 MDHEN and CDR2 SYDVKM.

The chain links TRBV29-1 to TRBJ2-3; TRBD1 is a possible D gene (6 bases). CDR3 length: 15 residues. V shed 3 bases and J shed 0 bases, with 13 bases lying between them. Germline V gives CDR1 SQVTM, CDR2 ANQGSEA. CDR3 loop: CSVDRDTSSTDTQYF. CDR3 coding DNA: TGCAGCGTTGATAGGGACACCTCTAGCACAGATACGCAGTATTTT.

The genes are TRBV11-3 and TRBJ2-6, with TRBD1 matching over 7 bases. V was clipped by 9 bases and J by 1 base; unmatched bases: 6. The CDR3 extends over 15 amino acids. Germline CDR1 is SGHNT and CDR2 is YENEEA. Here the CDR3 DNA reads TGTGCCAGTGACAGGGATTTATCTGGGGCCAACGTCCTGACTTTC. Protein product: CASDRDLSGANVLTF.

J is TRBJ2-1 and V is TRBV7-2; 8 bases align to TRBD1. This CDR3 spans 16 amino acids. Germline CDR1 and CDR2: SGHTA and FQGNSA. With 5 bases clipped from V and 8 bases from J, the junction kept 14 bases outside the gene matches. In DNA, the CDR3 is TGTGCCAGCAGCAAAGATCGACAGGGGACAAGGGATGAGCAGTTCTTC. It codes for CASSKDRQGTRDEQFF. The full variable domain, completed using reference TRBV7-2 and TRBJ2-1, is GAGVSQSPSNKVTEKGKDVELRCDPISGHTALYWYRQSLGQGLEFLIYFQGNSAPDKSGLPSDRFSAERTGGSVSTLTIQRTQQEDSAVYLCASSKDRQGTRDEQFFGPGTRLTVL.

The CDR3 is CASSLVSGAQGKETQYF. In nucleotides, the CDR3 is TGTGCCAGCAGCTTAGTTTCGGGGGCCCAAGGGAAAGAGACCCAGTACTTC. The gene calls are TRBV11-1 and TRBJ2-5; D may be TRBD1 or TRBD2 (6 bases each). V was pared by 1 base and J by 3 bases, with 18 bases between. Germline V lookup: CDR1 SGHAT, CDR2 FQDESV (reference sequence). The CDR3 extends over 17 amino acids. The variable domain in full, completed from reference TRBV11-1 and TRBJ2-5, reads EAEVAQSPRYKITEKSQAVAFWCDPISGHATLYWYRQILGQGPELLVQFQDESVVDDSQLPKDRFSAERLKGVDSTLKIQPAELGDSAMYLCASSLVSGAQGKETQYFGPGTRLLVL.

The J gene is TRBJ2-1, the V gene TRBV27; possible D gene TRBD1, 6 bases. The CDR3 sequence is 16 residues long. V lost 6 bases and J 3 bases, leaving 18 bases between the germline ends. Looked up from germline, CDR1 is MNHEY and CDR2 is SMNVEV (reference sequence). The CDR3 nucleotides read TGTGCCAGCAGGTCCCACAGGGCCACTAACTACAATGAGCAGTTCTTC. It encodes CASRSHRATNYNEQFF.

V gene TRBV28 combines with J gene TRBJ2-1; 7 bases are a match to TRBD1. With V trimmed by 5 bases and J by 0 bases, 7 bases remained unmatched. CDR1 and CDR2 (germline): MDHEN, SYDVKM. The CDR3 length is 16 residues. Here the CDR3 reads CASSRTQGSSYNEQFF. The CDR3 DNA reads as TGTGCCAGCAGTCGTACACAGGGGAGCTCCTACAATGAGCAGTTCTTC.

V usage is TRBV19 and J usage is TRBJ2-7, with a weak D call TRBD2 (6 bases). V lost 5 bases, J lost 3 bases, and 20 bases lay in between. The CDR3 totals 16 residues. Germline V gene lookup returns CDR1 LNHDA and CDR2 SQIVND (reference sequence). As DNA, the CDR3 is TGTGCCAGTAGTCCTGTGGGAGGCAGCGGCCACTACGAGCAGTACTTC. Its protein is CASSPVGGSGHYEQYF.

This chain joins TRBV5-1 and TRBJ2-5; D is undetermined. Germline lookup yields CDR1 SGHRS and CDR2 YFSETQ. The CDR3 runs to 14 residues. Trimming took off 1 base at V and 2 bases at J, with 9 bases between the two ends. In DNA, the CDR3 is TGCGCCAGCAGCTTGCAATTGCAGCAAGAGACCCAGTACTTC. Protein sequence: CASSLQLQQETQYF.

V usage is TRBV5-1 and J usage is TRBJ2-1; possible D gene TRBD1, 6 bases. The V gene's germline CDR1 is SGHRS and CDR2 YFSETQ. This CDR3 comprises 15 residues. Trimming took off 4 bases at V and 6 bases at J, with 17 bases between the two ends. CDR3: CASSRGQDRINEQFF. The CDR3 coding sequence is TGCGCCAGCAGCCGGGGACAAGATAGAATCAATGAGCAGTTCTTC.

CDR3 nucleotides: TGCAGCGTTGGTAAGGAAGATAACTATGGCTACACCTTC. It encodes CSVGKEDNYGYTF. The chain combines TRBV29-1 with TRBJ1-2, with no clear D. The CDR3 runs 13 residues. With 4 bases removed from V and 1 base from J, the gap between germline ends came to 10 bases. The germline V gene has CDR1 SQVTM and CDR2 ANQGSEA.

This chain links TRBV5-1 with TRBJ2-3, with 8 bases aligning to TRBD2. This CDR3 has 16 amino acids. The V gene end was trimmed by 4 bases and the J gene end by 2 bases; junction bases not matched to a gene: 9. Germline CDR1 SGHRS, CDR2 YFSETQ. CDR3 DNA sequence: TGCGCCAGCAGCAGCGGGAGTAGCGGCCTCACAGATACGCAGTATTTT. It specifies CASSSGSSGLTDTQYF.

The gene calls are TRBV29-1 and TRBJ1-4; 9 bases are a match to TRBD1. This CDR3 region has 12 residues. The germline V gene has CDR1 SQVTM and CDR2 ANQGSEA. CDR3 region: CGLQGAGEKLFF. DNA for the CDR3: TGCGGGTTACAGGGGGCCGGAGAAAAACTGTTTTTT.

This clone was observed a few times. V is TRBV4-2 and J is TRBJ2-7; D ambiguous. This CDR3 contains 15 residues. The germline V gene encodes CDR1 LGHNA and CDR2 YNFKEQ. V was trimmed by 0 bases and J by 3 bases, leaving 12 bases between them. The CDR3 DNA reads TGTGCCAGCAGCCAAGACAGGACGGTTGACTACGAGCAGTACTTC. Amino acids: CASSQDRTVDYEQYF.

This clone was counted between two and nine times. This same CDR3 is encoded by further DNA sequences in the sample. V gene TRBV7-2 combines with J gene TRBJ2-5; D remains unclear. The V gene's germline CDR1 is SGHTA and CDR2 FQGNSA. The CDR3 spans 11 residues. The V end lost 6 bases, the J end lost 2 bases, and 4 bases lay between the germline ends. The CDR3 nucleotides are TGTGCCAGCAGTTTGCAAGAGACCCAGTACTTC. Translated: CASSLQETQYF.

The chain combines TRBV5-5 with TRBJ1-5; the match to TRBD1 covers 7 bases. V gave up 0 bases and J gave up 0 bases; unmatched junction bases: 3. CDR3 length equals 16 residues. The germline V gene encodes CDR1 SGHKS and CDR2 YYEKEE (reference sequence). This chain's CDR3 is CASSLGGTASNQPQHF. The CDR3 region has the DNA TGTGCCAGCAGCTTGGGTGGGACAGCTAGCAATCAGCCCCAGCATTTT.

The J gene is TRBJ2-6, the V gene TRBV5-1, with D hard to call. The CDR3 has 17 amino acids. V shed 2 bases and J shed 0 bases, with 12 bases lying between them. Germline V gene lookup returns CDR1 SGHRS and CDR2 YFSETQ. The CDR3 coding sequence is TGCGCCAGCAGCTTCAATGCGCAGTCCTCTGGGGCCAACGTCCTGACTTTC. It encodes CASSFNAQSSGANVLTF.